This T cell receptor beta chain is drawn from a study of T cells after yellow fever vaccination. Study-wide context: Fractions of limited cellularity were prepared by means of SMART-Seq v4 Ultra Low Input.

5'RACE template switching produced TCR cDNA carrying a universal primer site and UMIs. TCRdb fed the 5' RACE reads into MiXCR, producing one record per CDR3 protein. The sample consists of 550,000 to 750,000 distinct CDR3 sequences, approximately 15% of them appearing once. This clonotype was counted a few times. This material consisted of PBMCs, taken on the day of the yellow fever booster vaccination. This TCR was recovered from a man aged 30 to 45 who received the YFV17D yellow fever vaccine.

CDR3 region: CASSPPGLQGAADEQFF. In DNA form, the CDR3 reads TGTGCCAGCAGCCCACCAGGGTTACAGGGGGCGGCGGATGAGCAGTTCTTC. The V call is TRBV9, the J call TRBJ2-1; 9 nucleotides line up with TRBD1. The germline gives CDR1 SGDLS, CDR2 YYNGEE. With V trimmed by 4 bases and J by 8 bases, 16 bases remained unmatched. The CDR3 runs 17 residues.